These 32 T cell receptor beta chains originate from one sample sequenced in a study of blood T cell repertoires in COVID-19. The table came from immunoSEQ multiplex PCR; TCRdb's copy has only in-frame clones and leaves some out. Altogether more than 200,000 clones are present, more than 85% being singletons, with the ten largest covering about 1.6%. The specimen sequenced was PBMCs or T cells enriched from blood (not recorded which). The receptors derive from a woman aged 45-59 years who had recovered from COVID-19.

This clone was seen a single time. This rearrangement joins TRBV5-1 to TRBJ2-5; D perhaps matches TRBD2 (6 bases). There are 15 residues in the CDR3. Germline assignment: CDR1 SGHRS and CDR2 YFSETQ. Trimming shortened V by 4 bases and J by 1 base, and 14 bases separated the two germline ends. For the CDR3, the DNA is TGCGCCAGCAGCCGAAACACTAGCCCCCAAGAGACCCAGTACTTC. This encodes CASSRNTSPQETQYF.

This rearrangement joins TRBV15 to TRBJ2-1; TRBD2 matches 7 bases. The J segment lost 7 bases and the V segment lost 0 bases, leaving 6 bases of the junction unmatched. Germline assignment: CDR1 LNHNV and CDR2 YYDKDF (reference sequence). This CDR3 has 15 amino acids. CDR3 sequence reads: CATSRDMGGGNEQFF. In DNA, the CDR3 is TGTGCCACCAGCAGAGATATGGGCGGGGGAAATGAGCAGTTCTTC.

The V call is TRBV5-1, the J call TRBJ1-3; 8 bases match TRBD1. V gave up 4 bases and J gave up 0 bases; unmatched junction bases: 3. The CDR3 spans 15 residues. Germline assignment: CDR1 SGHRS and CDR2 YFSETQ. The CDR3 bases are TGCGCCAGCAGCGGGACAGGACACTCTGGAAACACCATATATTTT. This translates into CASSGTGHSGNTIYF.

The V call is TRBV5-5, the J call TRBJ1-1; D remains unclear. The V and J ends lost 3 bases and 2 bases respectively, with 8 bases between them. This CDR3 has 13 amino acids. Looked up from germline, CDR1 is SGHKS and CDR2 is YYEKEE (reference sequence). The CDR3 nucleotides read TGTGCCAGCAGCTCCCTAATAAACACTGAAGCTTTCTTT. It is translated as CASSSLINTEAFF.

CDR3 sequence: CASSYSGTATDTQYF. The DNA for the CDR3 is TGTGCCAGCAGTTACTCCGGGACAGCCACAGATACGCAGTATTTT. The rearrangement joins TRBV6-5 to TRBJ2-3; TRBD1 aligns across 7 bases. V shed 0 bases and J 2 bases; nucleotides not matched to a gene: 2. CDR1 and CDR2 (germline): MNHEY, SVGAGI. The CDR3 runs to 15 residues.

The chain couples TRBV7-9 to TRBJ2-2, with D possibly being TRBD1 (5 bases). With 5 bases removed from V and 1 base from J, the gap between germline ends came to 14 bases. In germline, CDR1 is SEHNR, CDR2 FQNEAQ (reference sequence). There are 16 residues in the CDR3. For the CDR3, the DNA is TGTGCCAGCAGCCTCGACAGTTATGAGAACACCGGGGAGCTGTTTTTT. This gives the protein CASSLDSYENTGELFF.

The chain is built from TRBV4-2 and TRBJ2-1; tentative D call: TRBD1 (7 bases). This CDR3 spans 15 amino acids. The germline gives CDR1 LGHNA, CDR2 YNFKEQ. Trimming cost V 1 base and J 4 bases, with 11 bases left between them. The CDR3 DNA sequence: TGTGCCAGCAGCCAAGCAGCAGGGGGGTACAATGAGCAGTTCTTC. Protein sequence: CASSQAAGGYNEQFF.

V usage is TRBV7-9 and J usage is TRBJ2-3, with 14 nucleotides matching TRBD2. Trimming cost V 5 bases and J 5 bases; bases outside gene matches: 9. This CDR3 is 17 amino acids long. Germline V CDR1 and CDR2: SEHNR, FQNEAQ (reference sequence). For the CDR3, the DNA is TGTGCCAGCAGCCCCGGACTAGCGGGAGGCATAGGAGATACGCAGTATTTT. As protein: CASSPGLAGGIGDTQYF.

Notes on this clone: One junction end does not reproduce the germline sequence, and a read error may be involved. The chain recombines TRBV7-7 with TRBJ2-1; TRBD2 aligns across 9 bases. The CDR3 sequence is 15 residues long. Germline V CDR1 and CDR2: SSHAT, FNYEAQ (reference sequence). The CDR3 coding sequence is TGTGCTAGCAGCCCTTCAGCGGGGGGTTACAATGAGCAGTTCTTC. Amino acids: CASSPSAGGYNEQFF.

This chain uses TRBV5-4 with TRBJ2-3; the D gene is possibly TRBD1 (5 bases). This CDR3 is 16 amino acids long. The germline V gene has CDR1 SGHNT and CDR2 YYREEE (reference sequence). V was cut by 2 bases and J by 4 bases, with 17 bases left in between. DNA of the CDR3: TGTGCCAGCAGCTTACAAGACAGTCCTGCGGCAGATACGCAGTATTTT. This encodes CASSLQDSPAADTQYF.

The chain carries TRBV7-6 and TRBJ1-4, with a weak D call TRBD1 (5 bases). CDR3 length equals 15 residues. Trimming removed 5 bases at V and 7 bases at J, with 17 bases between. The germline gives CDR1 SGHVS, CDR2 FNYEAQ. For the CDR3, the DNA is TGTGCCAGCAGCCCAGGGAGGGTGGGCGGTGAAAAACTGTTTTTT. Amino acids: CASSPGRVGGEKLFF.

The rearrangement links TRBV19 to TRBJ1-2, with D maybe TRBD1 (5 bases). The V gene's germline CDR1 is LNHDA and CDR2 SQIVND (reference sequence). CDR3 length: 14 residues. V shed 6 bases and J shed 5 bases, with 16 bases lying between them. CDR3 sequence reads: CASSSIPGRYGYTF. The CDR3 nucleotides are TGTGCCAGTAGCTCTATTCCAGGGAGGTATGGCTACACCTTC.

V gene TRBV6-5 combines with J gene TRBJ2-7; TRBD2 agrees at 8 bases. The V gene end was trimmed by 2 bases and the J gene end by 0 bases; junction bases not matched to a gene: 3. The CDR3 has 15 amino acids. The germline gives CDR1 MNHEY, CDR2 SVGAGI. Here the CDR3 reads CASSYGLAGSYEQYF. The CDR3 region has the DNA TGTGCCAGCAGTTACGGGCTAGCGGGCTCCTACGAGCAGTACTTC.

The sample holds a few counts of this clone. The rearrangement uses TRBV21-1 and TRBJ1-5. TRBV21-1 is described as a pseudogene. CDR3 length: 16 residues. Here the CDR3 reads CASSKGPRGVYQPQHF. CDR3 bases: TGTGCCAGCAGCAAAGGGCCACGGGGGGTCTATCAGCCCCAGCATTTT.

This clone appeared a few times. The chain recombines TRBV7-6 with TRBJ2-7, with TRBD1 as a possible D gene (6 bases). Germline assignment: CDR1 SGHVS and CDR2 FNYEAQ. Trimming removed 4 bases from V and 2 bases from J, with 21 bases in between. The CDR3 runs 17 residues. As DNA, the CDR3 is TGTGCCAGCAGCTCCACAGGGTTTGCTAGGGGGACCTACGAGCAGTACTTC. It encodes CASSSTGFARGTYEQYF.

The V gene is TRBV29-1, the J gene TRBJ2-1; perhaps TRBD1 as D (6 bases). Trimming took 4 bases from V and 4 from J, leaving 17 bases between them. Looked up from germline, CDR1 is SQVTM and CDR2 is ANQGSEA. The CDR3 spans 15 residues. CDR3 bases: TGCAGCGTTGTTGTGCCGGACAGTCCGTACAATGAGCAGTTCTTC. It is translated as CSVVVPDSPYNEQFF.

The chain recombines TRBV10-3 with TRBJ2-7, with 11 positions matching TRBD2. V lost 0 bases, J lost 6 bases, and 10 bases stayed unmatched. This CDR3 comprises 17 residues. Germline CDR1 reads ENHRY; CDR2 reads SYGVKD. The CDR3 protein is CAISESRLAGRGGEQYF. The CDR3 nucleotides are TGTGCCATCAGTGAGTCTCGACTAGCGGGAAGAGGGGGCGAGCAGTACTTC.

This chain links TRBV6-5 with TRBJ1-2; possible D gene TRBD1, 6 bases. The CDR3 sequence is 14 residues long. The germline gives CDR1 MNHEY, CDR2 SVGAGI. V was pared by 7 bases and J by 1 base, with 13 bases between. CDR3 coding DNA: TGTGCCAGCAATCGAAGGGGGGGTAACTATGGCTACACCTTC. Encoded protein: CASNRRGGNYGYTF.

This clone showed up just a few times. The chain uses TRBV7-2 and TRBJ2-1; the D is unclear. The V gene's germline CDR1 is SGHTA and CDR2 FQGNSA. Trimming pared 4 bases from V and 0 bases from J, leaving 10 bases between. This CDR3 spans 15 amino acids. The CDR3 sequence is CASSSMVSSYNEQFF. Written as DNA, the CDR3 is TGTGCCAGCAGCTCCATGGTGAGCTCCTACAATGAGCAGTTCTTC.

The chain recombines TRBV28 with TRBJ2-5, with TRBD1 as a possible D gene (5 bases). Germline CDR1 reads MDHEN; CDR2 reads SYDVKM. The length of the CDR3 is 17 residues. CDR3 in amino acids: CATDLSLHPTDQETQYF. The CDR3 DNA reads TGTGCTACCGACCTTAGTCTCCACCCGACAGACCAAGAGACCCAGTACTTC.

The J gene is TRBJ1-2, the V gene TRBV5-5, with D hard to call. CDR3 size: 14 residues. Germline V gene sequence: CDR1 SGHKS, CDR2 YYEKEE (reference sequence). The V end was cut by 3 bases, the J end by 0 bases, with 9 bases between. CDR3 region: CASSSRTANYGYTF. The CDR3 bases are TGTGCCAGCAGCTCCCGGACTGCTAACTATGGCTACACCTTC.

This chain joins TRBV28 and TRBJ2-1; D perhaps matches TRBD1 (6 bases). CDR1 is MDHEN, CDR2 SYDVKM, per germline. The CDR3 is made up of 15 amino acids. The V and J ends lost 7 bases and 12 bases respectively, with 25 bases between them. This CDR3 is CASNSPKTGPLGQFF. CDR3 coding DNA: TGTGCCAGCAACTCCCCGAAGACAGGCCCCCTTGGGCAGTTCTTC.

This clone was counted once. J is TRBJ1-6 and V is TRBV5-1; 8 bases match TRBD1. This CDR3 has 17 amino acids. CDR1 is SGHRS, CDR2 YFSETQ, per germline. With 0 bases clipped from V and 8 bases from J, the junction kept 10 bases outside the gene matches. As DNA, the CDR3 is TGCGCCAGCAGCTTGGCCTCCGGACAGGGATCAGATTCACCCCTCCACTTT. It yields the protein CASSLASGQGSDSPLHF.

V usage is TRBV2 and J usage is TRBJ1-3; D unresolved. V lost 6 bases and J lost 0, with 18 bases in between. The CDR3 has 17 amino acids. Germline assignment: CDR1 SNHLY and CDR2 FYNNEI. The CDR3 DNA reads TGTGCCAGCAGGACCAGGTTTGTGCCGCTCTCTGGAAACACCATATATTTT. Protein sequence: CASRTRFVPLSGNTIYF.

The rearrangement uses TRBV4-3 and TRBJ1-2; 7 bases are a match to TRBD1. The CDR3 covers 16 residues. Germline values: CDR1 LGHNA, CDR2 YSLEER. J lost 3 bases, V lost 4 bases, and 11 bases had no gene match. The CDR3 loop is CASSLKGGRGDYGYTF. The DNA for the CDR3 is TGCGCCAGCAGCCTTAAAGGGGGCCGCGGGGACTATGGCTACACCTTC.

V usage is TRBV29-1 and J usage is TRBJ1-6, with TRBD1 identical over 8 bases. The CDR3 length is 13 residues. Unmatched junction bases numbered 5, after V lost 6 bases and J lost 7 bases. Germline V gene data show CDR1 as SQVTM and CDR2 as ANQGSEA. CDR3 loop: CSVRTGKNSPLHF. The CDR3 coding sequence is TGCAGCGTCCGGACAGGGAAAAATTCACCCCTCCACTTT.

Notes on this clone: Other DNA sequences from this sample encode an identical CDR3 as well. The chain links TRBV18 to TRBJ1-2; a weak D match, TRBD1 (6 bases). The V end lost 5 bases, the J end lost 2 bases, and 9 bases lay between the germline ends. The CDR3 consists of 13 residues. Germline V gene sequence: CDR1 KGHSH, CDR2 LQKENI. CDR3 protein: CASSSQGNYGYTF. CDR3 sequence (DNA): TGTGCCAGCTCATCGCAGGGGAACTATGGCTACACCTTC.

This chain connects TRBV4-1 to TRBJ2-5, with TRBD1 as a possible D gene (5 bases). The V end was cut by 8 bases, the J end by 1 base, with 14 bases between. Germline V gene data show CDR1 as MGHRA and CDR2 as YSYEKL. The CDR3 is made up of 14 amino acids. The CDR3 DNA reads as TGCGCCAGCTCCTCTTTTACAGGCCAAGAGACCCAGTACTTC. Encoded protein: CASSSFTGQETQYF.

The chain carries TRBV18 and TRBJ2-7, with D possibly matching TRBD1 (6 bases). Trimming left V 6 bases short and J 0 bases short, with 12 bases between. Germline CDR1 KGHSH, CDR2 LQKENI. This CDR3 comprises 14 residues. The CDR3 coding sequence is TGTGCCAGCTCGTGGACAGAAAGCTCCTACGAGCAGTACTTC. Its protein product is CASSWTESSYEQYF.

CDR3: CASSHPPGGRTEAFF. CDR3 nucleotides: TGTGCCAGCAGCCATCCCCCAGGGGGTCGGACTGAAGCTTTCTTT. This rearrangement joins TRBV16 to TRBJ1-1, with TRBD1 identical over 7 bases. This CDR3 comprises 15 residues. The trim removed 3 bases at V and 5 bases at J, leaving 9 bases unmatched. Germline values: CDR1 KGHSY, CDR2 FQNENV.

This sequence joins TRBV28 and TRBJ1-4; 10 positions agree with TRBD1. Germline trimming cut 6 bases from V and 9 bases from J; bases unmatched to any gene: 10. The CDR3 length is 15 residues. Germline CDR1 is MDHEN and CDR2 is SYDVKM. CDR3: CASRTAGTGDQKLFF. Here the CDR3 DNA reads TGTGCCAGCAGAACTGCCGGGACAGGGGATCAAAAACTGTTTTTT.

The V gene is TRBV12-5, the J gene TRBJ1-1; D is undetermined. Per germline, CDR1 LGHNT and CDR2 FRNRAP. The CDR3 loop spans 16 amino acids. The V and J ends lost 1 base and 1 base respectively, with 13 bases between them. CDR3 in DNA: TGTGCTAGTGGTTTGGCCGAAGATACGAGGAACACTGAAGCTTTCTTT. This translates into CASGLAEDTRNTEAFF.